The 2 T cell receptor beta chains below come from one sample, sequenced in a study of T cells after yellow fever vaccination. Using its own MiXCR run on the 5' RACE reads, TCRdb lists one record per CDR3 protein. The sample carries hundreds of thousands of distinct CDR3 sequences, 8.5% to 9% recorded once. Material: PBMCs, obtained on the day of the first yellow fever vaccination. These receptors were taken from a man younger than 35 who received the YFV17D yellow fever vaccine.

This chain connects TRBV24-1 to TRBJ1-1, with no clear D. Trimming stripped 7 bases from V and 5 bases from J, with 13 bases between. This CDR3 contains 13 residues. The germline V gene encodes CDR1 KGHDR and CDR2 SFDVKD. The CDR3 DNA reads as TGTGCCACCAGAACCCCTGCGGGAACTGAAGCTTTCTTT. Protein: CATRTPAGTEAFF.

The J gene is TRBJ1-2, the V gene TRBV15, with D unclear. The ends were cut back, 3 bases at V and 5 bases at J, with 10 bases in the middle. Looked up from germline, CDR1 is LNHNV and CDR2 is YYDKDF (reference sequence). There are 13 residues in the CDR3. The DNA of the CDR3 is TGTGCCACCAGCAGCCCCTCGGGATATGGCTACACCTTC. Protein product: CATSSPSGYGYTF.